This entry lists 4 T cell receptor beta chains sequenced from one sample in a study of T cells after yellow fever vaccination. TCRdb reanalysed the 5' RACE reads using MiXCR and keeps one entry per CDR3 protein. The repertoire holds almost 70,000 distinct CDR3 sequences, with approximately 5% as singletons. The sequencing here drew on CD4+ T cells sorted from PBMCs, taken around 15 days after the first yellow fever vaccination. These receptors all come from a man in his late teens or twenties who received the YFV17D yellow fever vaccine.

In this sample, this clonotype turned up many times. The V gene is TRBV19, the J gene TRBJ2-5; 7 bases line up with TRBD2. There are 15 residues in the CDR3. Unmatched junction bases numbered 7, after V lost 3 bases and J lost 3 bases. From germline, CDR1 is LNHDA and CDR2 SQIVND (reference sequence). The CDR3 DNA sequence: TGTGCCAGTAGTATGGGAGACCGGGGGGAAGAGACCCAGTACTTC. Translating gives CASSMGDRGEETQYF.

The chain uses TRBV7-2 and TRBJ2-3; D not certain. The CDR3 runs to 13 residues. From germline, CDR1 is SGHTA and CDR2 FQGNSA. V lost 5 bases to trimming and J lost 5 bases, with 11 bases between them. The CDR3 coding sequence is TGTGCCAGCAGCCCAGACCAGATAGATACGCAGTATTTT. Its protein is CASSPDQIDTQYF.

This clonotype was counted ten times or more. The chain carries TRBV3-1 and TRBJ2-1, with D maybe TRBD2 (5 bases). V was cut by 4 bases and J by 6 bases, with 13 bases left in between. Germline V gene lookup returns CDR1 LGHDT and CDR2 YNNKEL (reference sequence). This CDR3 region has 14 residues. The CDR3 nucleotides are TGTGCCAGCAGCCCGCCGGGAATTCTCAATGAGCAGTTCTTC. Translation: CASSPPGILNEQFF.

This clonotype appeared many times. The J gene is TRBJ2-5, the V gene TRBV10-3; D is possibly TRBD2 (5 bases). Germline CDR1 is ENHRY and CDR2 is SYGVKD. Trimming took off 7 bases at V and 2 bases at J, with 11 bases between the two ends. This CDR3 region has 13 residues. The CDR3 loop reads CAIMSGQQETQYF. CDR3 nucleotide sequence: TGTGCCATCATGAGCGGCCAACAAGAGACCCAGTACTTC.